A single sample gave rise to the 17 T cell receptor beta chains below, sequenced in a study of T cell repertoires in ileal Crohn's disease (dated by TCRdb to between 2018 and 2021). Library generation was performed with the immunoSEQ multiplex PCR assay. TCRdb retrieved this table from immuneACCESS and kept in-frame rearrangements only. Not all clones are present; in checked studies, unresolved V genes account for under half, and no reason is known for the remainder. The sample yields a few thousand clones; roughly three quarters were counted once. The top ten clonotypes cover around 68% of the sample. The sample's time point label, in plain terms: proximal margin of the surgical specimen (macroscopically non-inflamed). Source material: ileal tissue. The receptors originated from an adult with Crohn's disease.

The chain joins TRBV7-6 to TRBJ2-5; weak D call: TRBD2 (6 bases). Germline CDR1 and CDR2: SGHVS and FNYEAQ. Trimming cost V 1 base and J 5 bases, with 11 bases left between them. The CDR3 is 14 residues long. The CDR3 nucleotides are TGTGCCAGCAGCTTAGTTGGAGGGTTGGAGACCCAGTACTTC. Translation gives CASSLVGGLETQYF.

The chain combines TRBV6-5 with TRBJ1-1; maybe TRBD1 (6 bases). CDR3 size: 12 residues. V was shortened by 5 bases and J by 3 bases, with 7 bases between the two germline ends. Germline values: CDR1 MNHEY, CDR2 SVGAGI. CDR3 DNA sequence: TGTGCCAGCAGTAGGGGGGACACTGAAGCTTTCTTT. It yields the protein CASSRGDTEAFF.

This clone occurred a few times. J is TRBJ1-2 and V is TRBV5-6, with D tentatively TRBD1 (6 bases). V gave up 3 bases and J gave up 4 bases, with 13 bases separating them. The CDR3 is 14 residues long. Per the germline V gene, CDR1 is SGHDT and CDR2 is YYEEEE. The CDR3 reads CASSSQTGTYGYTF. In nucleotides, the CDR3 is TGTGCCAGCAGCTCCCAGACAGGTACCTATGGCTACACCTTC.

The chain carries TRBV19 and TRBJ2-5; TRBD1 is a possible D gene (6 bases). This CDR3 comprises 14 residues. The germline V gene has CDR1 LNHDA and CDR2 SQIVND (reference sequence). V was clipped by 5 bases and J by 4 bases, with 14 bases between them. The CDR3, as DNA: TGTGCCAGTAGTCCAACAGGGACGGGAGAGACCCAGTACTTC. Its translation: CASSPTGTGETQYF.

The J gene is TRBJ2-3, the V gene TRBV11-2; D gene ambiguous. Trimming removed 0 bases from V and 7 bases from J, with 14 bases in between. The CDR3 has 15 residues. Germline values: CDR1 SGHAT, CDR2 FQNNGV. The CDR3 nucleotides are TGTGCCAGCAGCTTAGATGGCGACTTAGTGAATACGCAGTATTTT. This gives the protein CASSLDGDLVNTQYF.

The chain uses TRBV7-6 and TRBJ1-1, with TRBD1 as a possible D gene (5 bases). Germline CDR1 and CDR2: SGHVS and FNYEAQ. V was shortened by 0 bases and J by 4 bases, with 9 bases between the two germline ends. CDR3 length: 14 residues. For the CDR3, the DNA is TGTGCCAGCAGCTTAGCCCAGGGTACCACTGAAGCTTTCTTT. Its protein is CASSLAQGTTEAFF.

By share, this clone ranks as medium-sized. The rearrangement uses TRBV5-5 and TRBJ1-1; D is perhaps TRBD1 (5 bases). CDR1 is SGHKS and CDR2 is YYEKEE in the germline V gene (reference sequence). With 0 bases removed from V and 1 base from J, the gap between germline ends came to 19 bases. This CDR3 has 18 amino acids. CDR3 bases: TGTGCCAGCAGCTTGGTCGGATTGGGTGGGGCCTCGAACACTGAAGCTTTCTTT. It yields the protein CASSLVGLGGASNTEAFF. Combining the CDR3 with reference TRBV5-5 and TRBJ1-1 gives the whole variable domain DAGVTQSPTHLIKTRGQQVTLRCSPISGHKSVSWYQQVLGQGPQFIFQYYEKEERGRGNFPDRFSARQFPNYSSELNVNALLLGDSALYLCASSLVGLGGASNTEAFFGQGTRLTVV.

The chain combines TRBV18 with TRBJ1-5; TRBD1 aligns across 9 bases. Trimming removed 3 bases from V and 6 bases from J; junction bases left unmatched: 0. The V gene's germline CDR1 is KGHSH and CDR2 LQKENI. This CDR3 has 13 residues. CDR3 region: CASSPGQGQPQHF. In DNA form, the CDR3 reads TGTGCCAGCTCACCGGGACAGGGTCAGCCCCAGCATTTT.

V gene TRBV11-2 combines with J gene TRBJ2-5; D call uncertain. The V and J ends lost 7 bases and 1 base respectively, with 13 bases between them. The CDR3 contains 14 residues. Germline V CDR1 and CDR2: SGHAT, FQNNGV. The CDR3 is CASTRSGLQETQYF. CDR3 DNA: TGTGCCAGCACGAGGTCAGGCCTCCAAGAGACCCAGTACTTC.

The J gene is TRBJ2-7, the V gene TRBV27; D is perhaps TRBD2 (6 bases). With 5 bases removed from V and 6 bases from J, the gap between germline ends came to 17 bases. This CDR3 region has 14 residues. The germline V gene has CDR1 MNHEY and CDR2 SMNVEV (reference sequence). CDR3 sequence (DNA): TGTGCCAGCAGTAATAAACGGGGGATCGGCGAGCAGTACTTC. It is translated as CASSNKRGIGEQYF.

This chain links TRBV6-1 with TRBJ2-1, with D perhaps TRBD1 (5 bases). This CDR3 has 14 amino acids. Germline lookup yields CDR1 MNHNS and CDR2 SASEGT. V was trimmed by 7 bases and J by 7 bases, leaving 17 bases between them. CDR3 nucleotides: TGTGCCAGCAAAGAGGTAGGGGCACCGAATGAGCAGTTCTTC. Translating it yields CASKEVGAPNEQFF.

The chain joins TRBV15 to TRBJ1-2; D is unresolved. V lost 0 bases and J 8 bases, leaving 13 bases between the germline ends. The CDR3 runs 14 residues. Germline V CDR1 and CDR2: LNHNV, YYDKDF (reference sequence). The CDR3 here is CATSRDRSDRGYTF. CDR3 in DNA: TGTGCCACCAGCAGAGATAGGTCCGACCGGGGCTACACCTTC.

V gene TRBV5-1 combines with J gene TRBJ2-7, with TRBD2 as a possible D gene (6 bases). This CDR3 has 13 amino acids. Germline lookup yields CDR1 SGHRS and CDR2 YFSETQ. Trimming pared 4 bases from V and 5 bases from J, leaving 13 bases between. CDR3 region: CASSAGPGNEQYF. The CDR3 DNA sequence: TGCGCCAGCAGCGCGGGACCAGGGAACGAGCAGTACTTC. The whole variable domain, remainder taken from reference TRBV5-1 and TRBJ2-7, is KAGVTQTPRYLIKTRGQQVTLSCSPISGHRSVSWYQQTPGQGLQFLFEYFSETQRNKGNFPGRFSGRQFSNSRSEMNVSTLELGDSALYLCASSAGPGNEQYFGPGTRLTVT.

This CDR3 is CAWRGGTTGELFF. The CDR3 bases are TGTGCCTGGCGGGGGGGGACCACCGGGGAGCTGTTTTTT. The rearrangement uses TRBV30 and TRBJ2-2, with 8 bases identical to TRBD2. Germline CDR1 is GTSNPN and CDR2 is SVGIG (reference sequence). CDR3 size: 13 residues. V lost 5 bases, J lost 4 bases, and 3 bases stayed unmatched.

The V gene is TRBV29-1, the J gene TRBJ1-1, with D hard to call. Trimming pared 1 base from V and 0 bases from J, leaving 9 bases between. The CDR3 runs 14 residues. CDR1 is SQVTM, CDR2 ANQGSEA, per germline. CDR3 amino acids: CSVEAPLMNTEAFF. CDR3 bases: TGCAGCGTTGAAGCTCCGTTAATGAACACTGAAGCTTTCTTT.

The chain has TRBV6-6 and TRBJ2-1; maybe TRBD2 (5 bases). The germline V and J ends were trimmed by 11 bases and 15 bases, with 20 bases remaining between them. The germline V gene encodes CDR1 MNHNY and CDR2 SVGAGI (reference sequence). The CDR3 is 11 amino acids. The CDR3 nucleotides read TGTGCCGTTCTACAGTTTGGGGAGTGGTTCTTC. It yields the protein CAVLQFGEWFF.

This sequence joins TRBV13 and TRBJ2-4; TRBD2 matches at 8 bases. The CDR3 spans 17 residues. Germline V gene sequence: CDR1 PRHDT, CDR2 FYEKMQ (reference sequence). With V trimmed by 1 base and J by 3 bases, 8 bases remained unmatched. CDR3: CASSLESSGPLKNIQYF. In DNA, the CDR3 is TGTGCCAGCAGCTTAGAGTCTAGCGGGCCCCTCAAAAACATTCAGTACTTC.